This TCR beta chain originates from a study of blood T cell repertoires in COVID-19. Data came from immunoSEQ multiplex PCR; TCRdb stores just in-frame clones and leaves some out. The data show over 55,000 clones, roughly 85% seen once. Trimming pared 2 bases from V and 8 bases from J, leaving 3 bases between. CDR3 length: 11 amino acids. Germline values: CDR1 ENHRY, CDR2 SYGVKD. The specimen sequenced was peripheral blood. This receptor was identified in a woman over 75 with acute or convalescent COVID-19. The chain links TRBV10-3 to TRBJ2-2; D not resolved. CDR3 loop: CAISELGELFF. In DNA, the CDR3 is TGTGCCATCAGTGAGCTAGGGGAGCTGTTTTTT.